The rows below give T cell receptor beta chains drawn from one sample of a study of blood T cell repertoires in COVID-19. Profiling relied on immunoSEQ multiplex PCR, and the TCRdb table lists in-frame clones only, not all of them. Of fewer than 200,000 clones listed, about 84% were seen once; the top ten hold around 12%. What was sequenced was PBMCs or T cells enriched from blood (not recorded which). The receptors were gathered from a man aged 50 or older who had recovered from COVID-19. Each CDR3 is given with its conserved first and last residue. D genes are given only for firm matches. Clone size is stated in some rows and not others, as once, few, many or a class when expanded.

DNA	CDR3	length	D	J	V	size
TGTGCCAGCAGCTTAGTGGCAGGGGCAGGGTCCTACGAGCAGTACTTC	CASSLVAGAGSYEQYF	16	NA	TRBJ2-7	TRBV7-2	NA
TGTGCCAGCAGCTTAGGCGGGACGAGTGCCTACAATGAGCAGTTCTTC	CASSLGGTSAYNEQFF	16	NA	TRBJ2-1	TRBV11-3	NA
TGCGCCAGCAGCGAATCGGGACAGGGGGCGGGCGGCTACACCTTC	CASSESGQGAGGYTF	15	TRBD1	TRBJ1-2	TRBV5-1	few
TGTGCCAGCAGTTCGACAGGGGTGGGCAAAAACATTCAGTACTTC	CASSSTGVGKNIQYF	15	TRBD1	TRBJ2-4	TRBV28	many
TGTGCCAGCAGCTTAGGTGGTAGCGGGGCCTACAATGAGCAGTTCTTC	CASSLGGSGAYNEQFF	16	TRBD2	TRBJ2-1	TRBV7-2	NA
TGTGCCAGCAGGCGGACTAGCGCCTACAATGAGCAGTTCTTC	CASRRTSAYNEQFF	14	TRBD2	TRBJ2-1	TRBV28	NA
TGTGCCAGCAGTGTTAGACTAGCGGGGTTTCACGAGCAGTACTTC	CASSVRLAGFHEQYF	15	TRBD2	TRBJ2-7	TRBV28	once
TGCGCCAGCAGCTTGGGACAGACCAATCAGCCCCAGCATTTT	CASSLGQTNQPQHF	14	NA	TRBJ1-5	TRBV5-1	NA
TGTGCCAGCAGCTTACAGGGGGCTATGAACACTGAAGCTTTCTTT	CASSLQGAMNTEAFF	15	TRBD1	TRBJ1-1	TRBV7-2	once
TGTGCCAGCAGCCGACAGGGGGCGCGGGATGGCTACACCTTC	CASSRQGARDGYTF	14	TRBD1	TRBJ1-2	TRBV5-5	NA
TGCGCCAGCAGCAGAGAGCAGGGGGCTAGCAATTCACCCCTCCACTTT	CASSREQGASNSPLHF	16	TRBD1	TRBJ1-6	TRBV5-1	NA
TGTGCCAGCTCACCGGGGCAGGGGAGTAGTTCACCCCTCCACTTT	CASSPGQGSSSPLHF	15	NA	TRBJ1-6	TRBV18	NA
TGTGCCAGCAGGCACCCCGCGGGAGCGGTGTGGGAGACCCAGTACTTC	CASRHPAGAVWETQYF	16	TRBD2	TRBJ2-5	TRBV27	NA
TGTGCCAGTAGTATTCGGGGCGGGGTCACAGATACGCAGTATTTT	CASSIRGGVTDTQYF	15	NA	TRBJ2-3	TRBV19	NA
TGTGCCAGCAGCCTCATGGGCAGGGCTAGGATGAACACTGAAGCTTTCTTT	CASSLMGRARMNTEAFF	17	NA	TRBJ1-1	TRBV7-9	NA
TGTGCCAGCAGTTTAACGCCCGCCGGGATATACGAGCAGTACTTC	CASSLTPAGIYEQYF	15	NA	TRBJ2-7	TRBV27	NA
TGTGCCAGCAGTGTGGGACAGGGAGGACCCTTAGGCTATGGCTACACCTTC	CASSVGQGGPLGYGYTF	17	TRBD1	TRBJ1-2	TRBV6-4	NA
TGTGCCAGCAGCTTACATTCCGATACGCAGTATTTT	CASSLHSDTQYF	12	NA	TRBJ2-3	TRBV7-9	once
TGTGCCACCAGGGATAGCGGGGGGAGGGAGACCCAGTACTTC	CATRDSGGRETQYF	14	TRBD2	TRBJ2-5	TRBV15	NA
TGTGCCAGCAGCAACGTACGAGGTGAGCAGTTCTTC	CASSNVRGEQFF	12	NA	TRBJ2-1	TRBV7-3	NA
TGTGCCAGCAGTGAAGCATGGCGGAACTACGAGCAGTACTTC	CASSEAWRNYEQYF	14	NA	TRBJ2-7	TRBV6-1	NA
TGTGCTAGTGGTTTGCCCCGACAGGGGGCAGCTATTGGGGATACCTTC	CASGLPRQGAAIGDTF	16	TRBD1	TRBJ1-2	TRBV12-5	NA
TGCGCCAGCAGGGCTGGGACAGCCTATGGCTACACCTTC	CASRAGTAYGYTF	13	TRBD1	TRBJ1-2	TRBV10-2	NA
TGTGCCAGCAGCAAGACACCCGGAAAGCCTGAAGCTTTCTTT	CASSKTPGKPEAFF	14	NA	TRBJ1-1	TRBV9	NA
TGTGCCAGCAGGGCCCTCTACGAGCAGTACTTC	CASRALYEQYF	11	NA	TRBJ2-7	TRBV7-3	NA
TGCGCCAGCAGCCAAGATCAGGGGTTACGGGGCACCATATATTTT	CASSQDQGLRGTIYF	15	NA	TRBJ1-3	TRBV4-3	NA
TGTGCCAGCAGCTTAGCTCCCAGGACAGGGGGCGCGGTGGCTTTCTTT	CASSLAPRTGGAVAFF	16	TRBD1	TRBJ1-1	TRBV7-2	NA
TGTGCCAGCAGGGGGAGGTGGGTGAACACTGAAGCTTTCTTT	CASRGRWVNTEAFF	14	NA	TRBJ1-1	TRBV2	NA
TGTGCCAGTAGTGCAGCCGGCAGGGCGATGGGCACCGGGGAGCTGTTTTTT	CASSAAGRAMGTGELFF	17	NA	TRBJ2-2	TRBV19	many
TGTGCCAGCAGCTTAGGAGTTGGGGACAAACGTGGCGGTGAGCAGTTCTTC	CASSLGVGDKRGGEQFF	17	NA	TRBJ2-1	TRBV11-2	NA
TGTGCCAGTCAAGGCGGCCTTTATAGCAATCAGCCCCAGCATTTT	CASQGGLYSNQPQHF	15	NA	TRBJ1-5	TRBV19	NA
TGTGCCAGCAGCTTAGCCGTAACAGCGGCCCAGCATTTT	CASSLAVTAAQHF	13	NA	TRBJ1-5	TRBV7-8	NA
TGTGCCAGCAGTTTCACAGGGTTCTACAATGAGCAGTTCTTC	CASSFTGFYNEQFF	14	NA	TRBJ2-1	TRBV6-5	NA
TGTGCCAGCACGACTCTGGCTAACTATGGCTACACCTTC	CASTTLANYGYTF	13	NA	TRBJ1-2	TRBV6-5	NA
TGTGCCAGCAGCTTAGTGGCTAATTCACCCCTCCACTTT	CASSLVANSPLHF	13	NA	TRBJ1-6	TRBV7-8	NA
TGTGCCAGCAGTTCGGAGGTGGATTTCACCGGGGAGCTGTTTTTT	CASSSEVDFTGELFF	15	NA	TRBJ2-2	TRBV27	NA
TGTGCCAGCAGTCGGGACAGAAACACTGAAGCTTTCTTT	CASSRDRNTEAFF	13	TRBD1	TRBJ1-1	TRBV2	NA
TGTGCCACCAGCAGAGATTTAGGCAGCGTAAGGACTGAAGCTTTCTTT	CATSRDLGSVRTEAFF	16	NA	TRBJ1-1	TRBV15	NA
TGTGCCAGCAGTGTTAAGACTAGCGGGCTCCACAATGAGCAGTTCTTC	CASSVKTSGLHNEQFF	16	TRBD2	TRBJ2-1	TRBV2	NA
TGTGCCAGCAGTGAAGGGACTAGCGGGGCCTCGCAGTATTTT	CASSEGTSGASQYF	14	TRBD2	TRBJ2-3	TRBV6-4	NA
TGTGCCAGCAGTTTATCCCCTCTTTCGGAAGCTTTCTTT	CASSLSPLSEAFF	13	NA	TRBJ1-1	TRBV27	NA
TGTGCCAGCAGCCAGCCGGGTTCCAACACTGAAGCTTTCTTT	CASSQPGSNTEAFF	14	NA	TRBJ1-1	TRBV3-1/TRBV3-2	NA
TGTGCCAGCAGCCAAGGCGGGGGGGGAGGCAATCAGCCCCAGCATTTT	CASSQGGGGGNQPQHF	16	NA	TRBJ1-5	TRBV3-1/TRBV3-2	NA
TGCGCCAGCAGCTTGCCCCGCGAAATTGGAAACACCATATATTTT	CASSLPREIGNTIYF	15	NA	TRBJ1-3	TRBV5-1	NA
TGTGCCAGCAGTGCCAATCCGGGACAGGGGGCAGGGGAGACCCAGTACTTC	CASSANPGQGAGETQYF	17	TRBD1	TRBJ2-5	TRBV25-1	once